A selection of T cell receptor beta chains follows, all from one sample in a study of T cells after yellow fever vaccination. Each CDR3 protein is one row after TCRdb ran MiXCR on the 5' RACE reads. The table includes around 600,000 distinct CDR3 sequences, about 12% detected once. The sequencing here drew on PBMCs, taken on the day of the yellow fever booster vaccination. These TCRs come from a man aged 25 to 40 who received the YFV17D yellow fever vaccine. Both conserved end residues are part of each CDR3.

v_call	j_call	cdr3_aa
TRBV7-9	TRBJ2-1	CASTQGGHGEQFF
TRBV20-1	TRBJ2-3	CSARDRSGSTDTQYF
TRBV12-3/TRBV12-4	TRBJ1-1	CASSFGGAAFF
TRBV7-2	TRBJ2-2	CASSLGGWELFF
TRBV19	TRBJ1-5	CASSIMGQASNQPQHF
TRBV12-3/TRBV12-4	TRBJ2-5	CASNLERLGTQYF
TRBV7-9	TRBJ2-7	CASSAELGEQYF
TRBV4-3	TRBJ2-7	CASSQDLPSGRRYEQYF
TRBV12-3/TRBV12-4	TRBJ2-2	CASSYGWGPGELFF
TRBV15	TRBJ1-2	CATSRDLNRVGYTF
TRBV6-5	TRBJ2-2	CASSYSFQGTGELFF
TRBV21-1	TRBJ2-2	CASSKTYPNTGELFF
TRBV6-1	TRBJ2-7	CASTYEQGSYEQYF
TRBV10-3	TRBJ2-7	CAISDLDRGRNEQYF
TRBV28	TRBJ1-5	CAETGGGNQPQHF
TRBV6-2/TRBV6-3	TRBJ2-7	CASSYSRLAGDEQYF
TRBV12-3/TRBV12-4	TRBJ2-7	CASSLGRPPFYEQYF